The clone carrying this T cell receptor (beta chain) came up many times. Antigen specificity is unknown. The sample originates from a study of regulatory T cells in long-lasting Graves disease. Study conclusions and caveats: TCR diversity was lower in persistent Graves' patients (versus newly diagnosed ones).

Arm-PCR of CDR3 regions and iRepertoire HTBI primers were the basis on which TCR beta libraries were built. TCRdb re-called the multiplex PCR reads with MiXCR, one entry per CDR3 protein. The sample lists a few hundred thousand distinct CDR3 sequences, 16% seen once, with approximately 22% in the top ten. Germline V gene sequence: CDR1 SQVTM, CDR2 ANQGSEA. There are 14 residues in the CDR3. Trimming removed 3 bases at V and 1 base at J, with 10 bases between. The time point here: newly diagnosed GD, antithyroid drugs for less than 3 months. From PBMCs, RNA was extracted and then used to make the TCR library. These data were also reused for a study on T cells in Graves' hyperthyroidism and ophthalmopathy. This second study says: Graves' hyperthyroidism without ophthalmopathy progression within 18 months was termed stable.

Sequenced material: peripheral blood mononuclear cells (PBMCs), taken at new diagnosis, from a patient treated with antithyroid drugs. The chain joins TRBV29-1 to TRBJ2-1; D is unresolved. The source is a woman under 30 with Graves disease. For the CDR3, the DNA is TGCAGCGTTGAGTTTAAGCATTCCTACAATGAGCAGTTCTTC. This gives the protein CSVEFKHSYNEQFF.